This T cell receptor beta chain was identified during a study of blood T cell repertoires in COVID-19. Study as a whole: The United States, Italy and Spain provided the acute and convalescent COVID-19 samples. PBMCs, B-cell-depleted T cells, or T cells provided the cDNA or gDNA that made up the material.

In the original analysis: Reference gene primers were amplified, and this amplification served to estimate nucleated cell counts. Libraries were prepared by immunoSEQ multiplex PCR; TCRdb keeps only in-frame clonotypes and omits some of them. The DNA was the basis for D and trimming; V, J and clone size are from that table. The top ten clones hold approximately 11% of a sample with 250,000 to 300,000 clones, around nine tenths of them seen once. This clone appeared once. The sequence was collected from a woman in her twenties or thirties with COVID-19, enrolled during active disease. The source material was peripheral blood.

In DNA, the CDR3 is TGTGCCAGCAGAGACGGACAGGGGTCGCCCTATAGCAATCAGCCCCAGCATTTT. Protein product: CASRDGQGSPYSNQPQHF. J is TRBJ1-5 and V is TRBV6-4; 9 positions agree with TRBD1. V shed 6 bases and J 0 bases; nucleotides not matched to a gene: 12. This CDR3 has 18 amino acids. Germline V gene sequence: CDR1 MRHNA, CDR2 SNTAGT.